The 32 T cell receptor beta chains in this list originate from one sample, sequenced in a study of beta chain features in type 1 diabetes. Expressed TCRB transcripts got sequenced, as all isolated RNA was reverse transcribed. The data were produced by immunoSEQ multiplex PCR, yet TCRdb's version contains in-frame clones alone and is incomplete. Of 900,000 or so clones in the sample, about a sixth were seen once. Material: naive CD4+ T cells from blood. All receptors derive from a woman between 18 and 29 years old in good health.

This chain links TRBV6-1 with TRBJ2-1; a weak D match, TRBD2 (6 bases). Looked up from germline, CDR1 is MNHNS and CDR2 is SASEGT. V lost 8 bases and J lost 5, with 16 bases in between. The CDR3 contains 14 residues. The CDR3 DNA is TGTGCCAGCGGTTGGTCTAGCGCGAACAATGAGCAGTTCTTC. Translation: CASGWSSANNEQFF.

The chain carries TRBV4-2 and TRBJ2-5, with D unresolved. Trimming cost V 0 bases and J 2 bases, with 10 bases left between them. Germline V gene sequence: CDR1 LGHNA, CDR2 YNFKEQ. CDR3 length: 15 residues. The CDR3 here is CASSQDRADQETQYF. CDR3 sequence (DNA): TGTGCCAGCAGCCAAGATAGGGCGGATCAAGAGACCCAGTACTTC.

This chain uses TRBV5-1 with TRBJ2-7; 7 bases align to TRBD1. Matching the DNA end better, TRBJ2-5 makes the J call doubtful. The CDR3 has 14 amino acids. Germline V gene data show CDR1 as SGHRS and CDR2 as YFSETQ. The CDR3 loop reads CASTPGTAQETQYF. CDR3 sequence (DNA): TGCGCCAGCACGCCGGGGACAGCGCAAGAGACCCAGTACTTC.

This clone was observed a few times. V usage is TRBV2 and J usage is TRBJ1-1; weak D call: TRBD1 (5 bases). Germline lookup yields CDR1 SNHLY and CDR2 FYNNEI. The CDR3 totals 13 residues. V shed 8 bases and J shed 1 base, with 11 bases lying between them. This CDR3 reads CASGLQGNTEAFF. The DNA for the CDR3 is TGTGCCAGCGGATTGCAGGGGAACACTGAAGCTTTCTTT.

Of note for this clone: Other DNA sequences in the same sample also yield this CDR3. V is TRBV29-1 and J is TRBJ2-5; D remains unclear. The ends were cut back, 5 bases at V and 5 bases at J, with 9 bases in the middle. The CDR3 is 11 residues long. CDR1 is SQVTM and CDR2 is ANQGSEA in the germline V gene. CDR3 protein: CSVRVGETQYF. As DNA, the CDR3 is TGCAGCGTTCGAGTGGGGGAGACCCAGTACTTC. The full variable domain, in which reference TRBV29-1 and TRBJ2-5 provide the parts outside the CDR3, is SAVISQKPSRDICQRGTSLTIQCQVDSQVTMMFWYRQQPGQSLTLIATANQGSEATYESGFVIDKFPISRPNLTFSTLTVSNMSPEDSSIYLCSVRVGETQYFGPGTRLLVL.

This clone was detected many times. V usage is TRBV14 and J usage is TRBJ1-4; no firm D call. The V gene's germline CDR1 is SGHDN and CDR2 FVKESK. Trimming left V 1 base short and J 7 bases short, with 4 bases between. The CDR3 extends over 12 amino acids. The CDR3 sequence is CASSQVGEKLFF. The CDR3 DNA reads as TGTGCCAGCAGCCAAGTTGGTGAAAAACTGTTTTTT. The variable domain in full, completed from reference TRBV14 and TRBJ1-4, reads EAGVTQFPSHSVIEKGQTVTLRCDPISGHDNLYWYRRVMGKEIKFLLHFVKESKQDESGMPNNRFLAERTGGTYSTLKVQPAELEDSGVYFCASSQVGEKLFFGSGTQLSVL.

This chain links TRBV19 with TRBJ1-2; 9 nucleotides align to TRBD1. J was trimmed by 4 bases and V by 5 bases; bases with no gene match: 5. This CDR3 is built from 14 residues. Germline V gene data show CDR1 as LNHDA and CDR2 as SQIVND (reference sequence). The DNA of the CDR3 is TGTGCCAGTAGTGCCGGACAGGGGCTCTATGGCTACACCTTC. Translating gives CASSAGQGLYGYTF.

V usage is TRBV7-2 and J usage is TRBJ1-2; a possible D gene is TRBD1 (6 bases). In germline, CDR1 is SGHTA, CDR2 FQGNSA. The V gene lost 10 bases and the J gene lost 0 bases, with 18 bases spanning the gap. This CDR3 is 15 amino acids long. The CDR3 loop is CATRTAPNSNYGYTF. CDR3 in DNA: TGTGCCACCCGGACAGCCCCCAACTCTAACTATGGCTACACCTTC.

The chain is built from TRBV28 and TRBJ1-1; D ambiguous. CDR1 and CDR2 (germline): MDHEN, SYDVKM. The length of the CDR3 is 13 residues. The V end was cut by 3 bases, the J end by 4 bases, with 9 bases between. CDR3: CASSFRVSTEAFF. In DNA form, the CDR3 reads TGTGCCAGCAGTTTCCGGGTCTCCACTGAAGCTTTCTTT. The variable domain in full, completed from reference TRBV28 and TRBJ1-1, reads DVKVTQSSRYLVKRTGEKVFLECVQDMDHENMFWYRQDPGLGLRLIYFSYDVKMKEKGDIPEGYSVSREKKERFSLILESASTNQTSMYLCASSFRVSTEAFFGQGTRLTVV.

This clone was detected a few times. This chain uses TRBV7-2 with TRBJ1-5; maybe TRBD1 (5 bases). The V gene's germline CDR1 is SGHTA and CDR2 FQGNSA. This CDR3 has 15 residues. V was clipped by 1 base and J by 3 bases, with 10 bases between them. The CDR3 DNA is TGTGCCAGCAGCTTAGTATCAGGGACCAATCAGCCCCAGCATTTT. Protein product: CASSLVSGTNQPQHF.

The chain joins TRBV25-1 to TRBJ2-1; D gene unclear. Germline lookup yields CDR1 MGHDK and CDR2 SYGVNS. V was pared by 5 bases and J by 7 bases, with 18 bases between. This CDR3 has 15 amino acids. CDR3 loop: CASSYPGRLGNEQFF. CDR3 sequence (DNA): TGTGCCAGCAGTTATCCGGGCCGACTTGGGAATGAGCAGTTCTTC. Combining the CDR3 with reference TRBV25-1 and TRBJ2-1 gives the whole variable domain EADIYQTPRYLVIGTGKKITLECSQTMGHDKMYWYQQDPGMELHLIHYSYGVNSTEKGDLSSESTVSRIRTEHFPLTLESARPSHTSQYLCASSYPGRLGNEQFFGPGTRLTVL.

J is TRBJ2-1 and V is TRBV2; TRBD2 might be the D (7 bases). The CDR3 totals 13 residues. From germline, CDR1 is SNHLY and CDR2 FYNNEI. The V end lost 8 bases, the J end lost 3 bases, and 11 bases lay between the germline ends. CDR3 loop: CASERDNYNEQFF. CDR3 coding DNA: TGTGCCAGCGAGCGGGACAACTACAATGAGCAGTTCTTC.

A note on this clone: This CDR3 is also generated by other DNA sequences in the sample. The chain couples TRBV11-2 to TRBJ2-6; no definite D call. The CDR3 consists of 14 residues. CDR1 is SGHAT, CDR2 FQNNGV, per germline. The V end was cut by 4 bases, the J end by 1 base, with 5 bases between. The CDR3 reads CASSSYSGANVLTF. DNA for the CDR3: TGTGCCAGCAGCTCATATTCTGGGGCCAACGTCCTGACTTTC.

This clone was counted only a few times. The chain has TRBV11-2 and TRBJ2-3; D might be TRBD2 (7 bases). Germline V gene lookup returns CDR1 SGHAT and CDR2 FQNNGV. The CDR3 has 17 residues. Trimming shortened V by 4 bases and J by 14 bases, and 31 bases separated the two germline ends. CDR3 bases: TGTGCCAGCAGCTCGCGACCGGGGGGCGAAGTCGGCTCTACAGGGTATTTT. Translated, it gives CASSSRPGGEVGSTGYF.

This clone was recorded a few times. Written as DNA, the CDR3 is TGTGCCAGCAGCGGGCGACTAGCGGGAGATGAAGGTGAGCAGTTCTTC. Encoded protein: CASSGRLAGDEGEQFF. The chain employs TRBV9 and TRBJ2-1, with 12 bases that match TRBD2. The V segment lost 3 bases and the J segment 9 bases; nucleotides outside the gene matches: 10. This CDR3 contains 16 residues. CDR1 and CDR2 from the germline V gene are SGDLS and YYNGEE.

The gene calls are TRBV9 and TRBJ2-1; 8 nucleotides line up with TRBD2. The CDR3 spans 16 residues. Germline CDR1 and CDR2: SGDLS and YYNGEE. V shed 0 bases, J shed 2 bases, and the junction held 4 bases outside the gene matches. CDR3 in amino acids: CASSVGTSGPYNEQFF. The CDR3 DNA is TGTGCCAGCAGCGTAGGAACTAGCGGACCCTACAATGAGCAGTTCTTC.

The CDR3 region is CSAVGLAQYF. In DNA form, the CDR3 reads TGCAGTGCCGTGGGTCTGGCCCAGTACTTC. The rearrangement uses TRBV20-1 and TRBJ2-5; D not certain. This CDR3 comprises 10 residues. Trimming took off 6 bases at V and 9 bases at J, with 11 bases between the two ends. Germline V CDR1 and CDR2: DFQATT, SNEGSKA (reference sequence).

V and J are TRBV11-2 and TRBJ2-7; D is undetermined. This CDR3 is built from 12 residues. Trimming took off 0 bases at V and 6 bases at J, with 6 bases between the two ends. The germline gives CDR1 SGHAT, CDR2 FQNNGV. CDR3 in amino acids: CASSLDPGEQYF. CDR3 bases: TGTGCCAGCAGCTTAGATCCGGGCGAGCAGTACTTC.

The chain employs TRBV7-2 and TRBJ2-6; D is unclear. In germline, CDR1 is SGHTA, CDR2 FQGNSA. The CDR3 is 16 residues long. V was clipped by 5 bases and J by 2 bases, with 13 bases between them. The CDR3 DNA follows: TGTGCCAGCAGCATGCAGTCGATGACTGGGGCCAACGTCCTGACTTTC. Translation gives CASSMQSMTGANVLTF.

V gene TRBV9 combines with J gene TRBJ2-3, with unresolved D. Between the trimmed V and J ends, which lost 4 bases and 2 bases, there was a span of 11 bases. This CDR3 has 14 residues. The germline gives CDR1 SGDLS, CDR2 YYNGEE. The CDR3 DNA sequence: TGTGCCAGCAGCTTGTACAGTTTCACAGATACGCAGTATTTT. Encoded protein: CASSLYSFTDTQYF.

The rearrangement links TRBV12-5 to TRBJ2-1; weak D call: TRBD1 (6 bases). The CDR3 loop spans 16 amino acids. CDR1 is LGHNT, CDR2 FRNRAP, per germline. The V and J ends lost 5 bases and 3 bases respectively, with 17 bases between them. CDR3 residues: CASGTTPGHNYNEQFF. CDR3 bases: TGTGCTAGTGGTACCACTCCGGGACACAACTACAATGAGCAGTTCTTC.

This clone was counted between two and nine times. The V gene is TRBV10-3, the J gene TRBJ2-2, with 9 bases lining up with TRBD1. Looked up from germline, CDR1 is ENHRY and CDR2 is SYGVKD. The CDR3 is made up of 16 amino acids. J lost 1 base, V lost 4 bases, and 4 bases had no gene match. The CDR3 spells CAISVGTGLNTGELFF. DNA of the CDR3: TGTGCCATCAGTGTCGGGACAGGGCTGAACACCGGGGAGCTGTTTTTT.

This clone is a singleton in its sample. Other DNA sequences in the sample encode the same CDR3. This chain joins TRBV5-1 and TRBJ2-5; TRBD2 agrees at 14 bases. The junction had 7 bases not matched to a gene; V was cut back by 4 bases and J by 5 bases. From germline, CDR1 is SGHRS and CDR2 YFSETQ. This CDR3 region has 16 residues. Here the CDR3 DNA reads TGCGCCAGCAGCCTGGGACTAGCGGGAGTGGCTGAGACCCAGTACTTC. Translating gives CASSLGLAGVAETQYF.

The V gene is TRBV29-1, the J gene TRBJ2-2; D perhaps matches TRBD1 (6 bases). The V end was cut by 8 bases, the J end by 0 bases, with 13 bases between. The CDR3 is 14 amino acids. The germline gives CDR1 SQVTM, CDR2 ANQGSEA. The CDR3 DNA reads as TGCAGCTACCTGGGACATGCGAACACCGGGGAGCTGTTTTTT. This gives the protein CSYLGHANTGELFF.

This rearrangement joins TRBV18 to TRBJ1-1; 7 bases match TRBD1. This CDR3 comprises 15 residues. Germline trimming cut 5 bases from V and 8 bases from J; bases unmatched to any gene: 14. Germline CDR1 KGHSH, CDR2 LQKENI. CDR3 nucleotide sequence: TGTGCCAGCTCAACCCGACAGGGAGGAGGTGAGGAAGCTTTCTTT. Protein product: CASSTRQGGGEEAFF.

This clone was picked up a small number of times. The gene calls are TRBV28 and TRBJ1-4; no clear D. CDR3 length: 12 amino acids. V was shortened by 8 bases and J by 10 bases, with 14 bases between the two germline ends. Germline V lookup: CDR1 MDHEN, CDR2 SYDVKM. The CDR3 protein is CASEGYGGKLFF. CDR3 in DNA: TGTGCCAGCGAGGGCTATGGTGGAAAACTGTTTTTT.

Turning to this clone: Germline is not matched at one junction end, which may reflect a read error. The V and J genes are TRBV10-3 and TRBJ1-5; D remains ambiguous. There are 14 residues in the CDR3. CDR1 is ENHRY, CDR2 SYGVKD, per germline. The CDR3 region has the DNA TGTGCCAGCAGTGAGCATTATAGCAATCAGCCCCAGCATTTT. Its translation is CASSEHYSNQPQHF.

This chain uses TRBV9 with TRBJ2-3; TRBD2 matches at 7 bases. The CDR3 extends over 15 amino acids. J lost 1 base, V lost 4 bases, and 6 bases had no gene match. Germline loops: CDR1 SGDLS, CDR2 YYNGEE. Here the CDR3 reads CASSLLAERTDTQYF. The CDR3, as DNA: TGTGCCAGCAGCCTCCTAGCGGAACGCACAGATACGCAGTATTTT.

The rearrangement joins TRBV6-6 to TRBJ2-7; TRBD2 agrees at 7 bases. The CDR3 loop spans 15 amino acids. The junction had 13 bases not matched to a gene; V was cut back by 5 bases and J by 6 bases. Germline V gene sequence: CDR1 MNHNY, CDR2 SVGAGI (reference sequence). CDR3 sequence (DNA): TGTGCCAGCAGTACCACTACGGCGGGAGAGGGCGAGCAGTACTTC. This sequence encodes CASSTTTAGEGEQYF.

The rearrangement uses TRBV13 and TRBJ2-3; TRBD2 matches at 15 bases. V lost 6 bases, J lost 6 bases, and 4 bases stayed unmatched. Per the germline V gene, CDR1 is PRHDT and CDR2 is FYEKMQ (reference sequence). The CDR3 runs to 15 residues. CDR3 residues: CASSRTSGGADTQYF. DNA of the CDR3: TGTGCCAGCAGTAGGACTAGCGGGGGGGCGGATACGCAGTATTTT.

This clone was seen a handful of times. The chain joins TRBV5-4 to TRBJ2-1; the D is unclear. The germline V gene encodes CDR1 SGHNT and CDR2 YYREEE (reference sequence). The germline V and J ends were trimmed by 6 bases and 5 bases, with 18 bases remaining between them. The CDR3 spans 15 residues. CDR3 loop: CASIRTGSTNNEQFF. Here the CDR3 DNA reads TGTGCCAGCATCCGGACCGGGTCGACCAACAATGAGCAGTTCTTC.

This chain uses TRBV10-3 with TRBJ1-1; TRBD1 might be the D (5 bases). Per germline, CDR1 ENHRY and CDR2 SYGVKD. Trimming cost V 4 bases and J 4 bases, with 7 bases left between them. The CDR3 is 12 residues long. The chain's CDR3 is CAISVGGTEAFF. The CDR3 coding sequence is TGTGCCATCAGTGTTGGGGGCACTGAAGCTTTCTTT.